The source of this T cell receptor (beta chain) is a study of T cells in localized non-small cell lung cancer. Trimming took 2 bases from V and 10 from J, leaving 11 bases between them. The CDR3 totals 13 residues. Germline-derived CDR1 and CDR2 are SEHNR and FQNEAQ (reference sequence). The protocol was immunoSEQ multiplex PCR, while the TCRdb copy is restricted to in-frame clones and leaves out a portion. Of about 28,000 clones in the sample, approximately 84% were seen once. Study results and caveats: It remains possible that heterogeneity exists, since only one tumor region was sequenced.

This clone was recorded once. The antigen is undetermined. The gene calls are TRBV7-9 and TRBJ1-4; maybe TRBD1 (6 bases). The sequences come from peripheral blood mononuclear cells, collected before any cancer treatment. The source is a man aged 35-69 years with stage III lung adenocarcinoma. CDR3 DNA: TGTGCCAGCAGCTTAAACAGGGAAGGAAAACTGTTTTTT. Encoded protein: CASSLNREGKLFF.